Sequencing of this T cell receptor beta chain was carried out in a study of blood T cell repertoires in COVID-19 (dated by TCRdb to about 2020). Describing the broader study: Samples from collaborators originated in the United States, Italy and Spain and spanned both the acute and convalescent phases of COVID-19. The prospective study material was composed of cDNA or gDNA derived from T cells, B-cell-depleted T cells, or PBMCs. The dataset comprised deeply sampled blood TCRbeta repertoires from subjects exposed to, actively infected with, or recovered from COVID-19. The repertoires were released in a freely available public database intended as a resource for research on the immune response to SARS-CoV-2. Samples came from the ongoing ImmuneRACE study (first 160 participants) plus 1,254 subjects from 6 global collaborators. Nearly every sample came with metadata listing a de-identified subject ID, COVID-19 status, age in years and sex. Where HLA class I and class II types were available, the types were taken from metadata supplied by the sample provider, not from assay-based typing. What the research found in general, with its limitations: Clinical and demographic metadata were provided uncurated, with the amount varying by source and participant.

TCRbeta CDR3 regions were amplified from genomic DNA by means of the immunoSEQ Assay, a bias-controlled multiplex PCR. The paper's processing steps were these. Within the assay, amplification of reference gene primers was used to estimate how many nucleated cells each sample contained. Sequence reads were collapsed and filtered to measure the absolute abundance of every unique TCRbeta CDR3 rearrangement. Productive Simpson clonality was computed per sample as the square root of Simpson's diversity index over productive rearrangements. Held by TCRdb, this immuneACCESS table contains in-frame sequences only and omits some clones. Under half of the omission traces to an unresolved V gene where checked; the cause of the rest is unknown. V, J and clone size derive from that table, while D and trimming were established from the DNA sequence. The sample includes about 98,000 clones, with 87% observed a single time. 2% to 2.5% of the sample is in the top ten clones.

From the cysteine up to the phenylalanine, the CDR3 has a length of 16 residues. Of the read, only the CDR3 DNA is kept; its 48 bases are in frame from base 1. In the germline V gene (reference sequence), CDR1 corresponds to SGHKS and CDR2 to YYEKEE. Germline trimming amounts to 0 bases on V and 12 bases on J, with 11 as the count of junction bases outside the gene matches. Each collaborating institution followed its own protocols to collect whole blood in K2EDTA tubes. For TCRbeta analysis, collaborator samples were shipped as frozen whole blood, as isolated PBMCs, or as DNA extracted from either sample type. With respect to this clone: Its cognate antigen has yet to be identified. Qualities for individual bases were not recorded, and no much larger clone is one base off.

This clonotype was sampled from a man aged 45-65 years with active COVID-19. The chain is assembled from TRBV5-5 and TRBJ1-6; TRBD1 fits 8 bases in the junction. The sequencing input was peripheral blood. The CDR3 region reads CASSLALGQGNLPLHF. The nucleotides read TGTGCCAGCAGCTTGGCCTTAGGACAGGGTAACTTACCCCTCCACTTT.